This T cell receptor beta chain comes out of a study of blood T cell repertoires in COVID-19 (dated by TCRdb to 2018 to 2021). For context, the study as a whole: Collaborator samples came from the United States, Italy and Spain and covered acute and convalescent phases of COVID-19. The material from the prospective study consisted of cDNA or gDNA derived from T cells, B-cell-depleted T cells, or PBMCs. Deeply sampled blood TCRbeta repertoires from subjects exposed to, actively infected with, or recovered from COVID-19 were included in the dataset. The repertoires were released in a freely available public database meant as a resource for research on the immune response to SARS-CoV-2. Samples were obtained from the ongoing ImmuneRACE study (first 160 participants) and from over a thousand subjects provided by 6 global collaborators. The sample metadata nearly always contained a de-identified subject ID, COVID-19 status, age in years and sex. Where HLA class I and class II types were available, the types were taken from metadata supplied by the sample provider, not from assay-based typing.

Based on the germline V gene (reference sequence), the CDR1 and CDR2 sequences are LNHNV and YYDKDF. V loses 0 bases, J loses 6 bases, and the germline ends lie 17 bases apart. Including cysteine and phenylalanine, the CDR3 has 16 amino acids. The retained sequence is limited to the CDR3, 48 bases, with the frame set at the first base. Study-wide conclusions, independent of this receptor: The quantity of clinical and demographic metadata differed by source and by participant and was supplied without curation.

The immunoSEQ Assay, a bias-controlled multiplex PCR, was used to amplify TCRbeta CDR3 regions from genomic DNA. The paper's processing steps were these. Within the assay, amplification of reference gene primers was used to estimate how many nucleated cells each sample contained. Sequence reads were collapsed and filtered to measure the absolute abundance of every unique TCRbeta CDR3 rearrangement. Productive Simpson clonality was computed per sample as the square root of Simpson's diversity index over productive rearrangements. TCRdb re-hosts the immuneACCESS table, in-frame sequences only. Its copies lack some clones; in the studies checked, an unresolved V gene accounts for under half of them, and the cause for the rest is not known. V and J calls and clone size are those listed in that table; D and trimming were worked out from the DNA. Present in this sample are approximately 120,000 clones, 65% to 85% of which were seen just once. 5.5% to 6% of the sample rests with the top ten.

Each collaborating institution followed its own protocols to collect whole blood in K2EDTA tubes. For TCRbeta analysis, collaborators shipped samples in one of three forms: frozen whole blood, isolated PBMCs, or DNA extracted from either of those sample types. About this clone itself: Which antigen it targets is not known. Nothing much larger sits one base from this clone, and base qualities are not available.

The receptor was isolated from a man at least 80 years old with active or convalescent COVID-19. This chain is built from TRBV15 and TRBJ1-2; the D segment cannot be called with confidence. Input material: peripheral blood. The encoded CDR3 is CATSRDQEGWPNGYTF. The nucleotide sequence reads TGTGCCACCAGCAGAGATCAGGAAGGCTGGCCTAATGGCTACACCTTC.